This TCR beta chain was found in a study of response to subunit inactivated influenza vaccine. TCRdb used MiXCR to reprocess the RT-PCR reads, holding one entry per CDR3 protein. Of more than 450,000 distinct CDR3 sequences listed, roughly 10% were seen once; the top ten hold 8% to 13%. Trimming stripped 8 bases from V and 5 bases from J, with 15 bases between. Germline lookup yields CDR1 KGHSH and CDR2 LQKENI. The CDR3 consists of 13 residues. This clonotype occurred a few times. These data were also reused for a study on T cells expressing NK-cell markers. Turning to that study: The TCR beta cDNA came from 5'RACE template switching with UMIs. Several donors' CD3+CD56-NKG2C+ cells were dominated by the same clonotypes.

This clonotype was obtained from a man aged 50 to 59 who received an inactivated influenza vaccine. The sequences come from PBMCs from blood, collected on the day of vaccination. The chain links TRBV18 to TRBJ1-1; D perhaps matches TRBD1 (6 bases). This CDR3 reads CASNTGRGTEAFF. The CDR3 nucleotides read TGTGCCAGCAACACAGGGAGAGGAACTGAAGCTTTCTTT.